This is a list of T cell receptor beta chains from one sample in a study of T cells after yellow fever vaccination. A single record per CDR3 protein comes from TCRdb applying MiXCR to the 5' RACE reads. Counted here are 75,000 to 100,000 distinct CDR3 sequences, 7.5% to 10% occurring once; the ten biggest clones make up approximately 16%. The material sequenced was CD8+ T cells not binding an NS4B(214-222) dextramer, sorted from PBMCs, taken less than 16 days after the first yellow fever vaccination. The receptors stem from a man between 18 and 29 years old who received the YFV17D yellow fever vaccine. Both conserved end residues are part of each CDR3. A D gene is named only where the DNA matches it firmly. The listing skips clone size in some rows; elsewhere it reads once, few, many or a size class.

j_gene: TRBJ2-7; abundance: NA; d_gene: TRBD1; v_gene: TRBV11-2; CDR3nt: TGTGCCAGCAGCTTGACGGACAGGGCCCCCTACGAGCAGTACTTC; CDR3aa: CASSLTDRAPYEQYF
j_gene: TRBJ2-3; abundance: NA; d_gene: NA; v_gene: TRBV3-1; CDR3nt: TGTGCCTGCTCCCAAGAAGAGGTGAGGGGGGGCTACACAGATACGCAGTATTTT; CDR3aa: CACSQEEVRGGYTDTQYF
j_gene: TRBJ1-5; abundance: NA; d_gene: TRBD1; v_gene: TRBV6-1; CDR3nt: TGTGCCAGCAGAGGACAGGGGATGAGCAATCAGCCCCAGCATTTT; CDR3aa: CASRGQGMSNQPQHF
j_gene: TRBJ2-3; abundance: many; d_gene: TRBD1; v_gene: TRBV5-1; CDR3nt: TGCGCCAGCAGCTCCGGGACAGGGTACACAGATACGCAGTATTTT; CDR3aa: CASSSGTGYTDTQYF
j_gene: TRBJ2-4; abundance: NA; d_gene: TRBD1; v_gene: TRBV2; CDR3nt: TGTGCCAGCAGTGAAGGGACAGGGGACAGAGTGGCGTTTCAGTACTTC; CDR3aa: CASSEGTGDRVAFQYF
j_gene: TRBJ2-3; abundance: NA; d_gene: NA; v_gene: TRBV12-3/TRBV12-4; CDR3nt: TGTGCCAGCACCTGGGGGGTAGGGGCAGATACGCAGTATTTT; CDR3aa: CASTWGVGADTQYF
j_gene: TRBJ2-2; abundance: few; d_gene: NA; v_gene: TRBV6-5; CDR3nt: TGTGCCAGCAGTTACGGGGAGGCCGGGGAGCTGTTTTTT; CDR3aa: CASSYGEAGELFF
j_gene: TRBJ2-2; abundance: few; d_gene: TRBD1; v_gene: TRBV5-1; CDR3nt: TGCGCCAGCAGCTTACGGGACAGGGTTATCTCCGGGGAGCTGTTTTTT; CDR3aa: CASSLRDRVISGELFF
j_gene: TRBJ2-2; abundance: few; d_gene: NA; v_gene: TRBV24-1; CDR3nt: TGTGCCACCTCCGGGTGGGGCGCCGGGGAGCTGTTTTTT; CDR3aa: CATSGWGAGELFF
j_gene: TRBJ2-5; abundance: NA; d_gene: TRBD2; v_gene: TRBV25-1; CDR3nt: TGTGCCAGCGGAGAAATAGCGGGAGTGAAACAAGAGACCCAGTACTTC; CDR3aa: CASGEIAGVKQETQYF
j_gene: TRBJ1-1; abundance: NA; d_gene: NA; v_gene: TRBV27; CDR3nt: TGTGCCAGCAGTCCAGCGGGGGGGTACACTGAAGCTTTCTTT; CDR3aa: CASSPAGGYTEAFF
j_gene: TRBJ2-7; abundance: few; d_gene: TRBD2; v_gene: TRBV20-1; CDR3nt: TGCAGTGCTAAGACTAGCGGGGACTACGAGCAGTACTTC; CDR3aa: CSAKTSGDYEQYF
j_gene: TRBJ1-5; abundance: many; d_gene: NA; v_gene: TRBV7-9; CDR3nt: TGTGCCAGCAGCCCGGGATACCACGATCAGCCCCAGCATTTT; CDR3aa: CASSPGYHDQPQHF
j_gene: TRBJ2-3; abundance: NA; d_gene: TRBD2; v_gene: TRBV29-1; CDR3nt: TGCAGCGCGGGTAGCGGGGGGGCGTTTGTGGATACGCAGTATTTT; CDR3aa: CSAGSGGAFVDTQYF
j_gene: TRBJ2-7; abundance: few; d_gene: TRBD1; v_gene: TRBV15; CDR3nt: TGTGCCACCAGCCCCGGTGGGACAGGGGCTTACGAGCAGTACTTC; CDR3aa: CATSPGGTGAYEQYF
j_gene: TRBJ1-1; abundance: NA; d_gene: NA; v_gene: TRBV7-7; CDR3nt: TGTGCCCTCCGAAGGGTGTTAACTGAAGCTTTCTTT; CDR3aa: CALRRVLTEAFF
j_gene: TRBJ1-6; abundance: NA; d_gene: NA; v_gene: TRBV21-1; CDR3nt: TGTGCCAGCAACCTCGGGGGGGGGGGTTCACCCCTCCACTTT; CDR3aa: CASNLGGGGSPLHF
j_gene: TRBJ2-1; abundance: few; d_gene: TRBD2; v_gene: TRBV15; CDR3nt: TGTGCCACCAGCAGAGGGGGAGGGAGCTCCTACAATGAGCAGTTCTTC; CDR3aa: CATSRGGGSSYNEQFF
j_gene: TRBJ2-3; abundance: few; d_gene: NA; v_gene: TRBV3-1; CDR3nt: TGTGCCAGCAGCCAAGGGGGACGCACAGATACGCAGTATTTT; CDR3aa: CASSQGGRTDTQYF
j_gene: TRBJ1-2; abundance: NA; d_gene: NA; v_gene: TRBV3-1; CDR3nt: TGTGCCAGCAGCCGTGCCCGGGACGGTTTTAACTATGGCTACACCTTC; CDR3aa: CASSRARDGFNYGYTF
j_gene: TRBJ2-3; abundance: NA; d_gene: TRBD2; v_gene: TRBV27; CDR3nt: TGTGCCAGCAGACGGACTAGCGGGGGGGTCACAGATACGCAGTATTTT; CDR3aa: CASRRTSGGVTDTQYF
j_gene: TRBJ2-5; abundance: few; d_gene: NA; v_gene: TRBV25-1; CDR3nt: TGTGCCATCCGCGGCTACAAAGAGACCCAGTACTTC; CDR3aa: CAIRGYKETQYF
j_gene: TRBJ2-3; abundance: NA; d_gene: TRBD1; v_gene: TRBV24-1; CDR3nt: TGTGCCACCAGTGATTGGGACAGGGCTGGAGATACGCAGTATTTT; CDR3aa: CATSDWDRAGDTQYF
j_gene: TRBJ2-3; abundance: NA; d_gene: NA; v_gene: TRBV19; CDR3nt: TGTGCCAGTAGTATCGCCCTGGGCGGAGCTAGCACAGATACGCAGTATTTT; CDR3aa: CASSIALGGASTDTQYF
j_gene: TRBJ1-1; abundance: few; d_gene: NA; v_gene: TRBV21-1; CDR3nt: TGTGCCAGCGGGAGGGGGGGGAACACTGAAGCTTTCTTT; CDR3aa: CASGRGGNTEAFF
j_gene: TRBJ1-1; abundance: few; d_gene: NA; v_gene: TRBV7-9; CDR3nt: TGTGCCAGCAGCTTAGAGGACGGTCGAAGGGCTGAAGCTTTCTTT; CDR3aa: CASSLEDGRRAEAFF
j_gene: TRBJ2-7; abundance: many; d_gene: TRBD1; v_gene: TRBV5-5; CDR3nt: TGTGCCAGCAGCTTGGGGACAGGGACCTCCTACGAGCAGTACTTC; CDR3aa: CASSLGTGTSYEQYF
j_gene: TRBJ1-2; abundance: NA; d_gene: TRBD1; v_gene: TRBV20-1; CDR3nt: TGCAGTGCTAGCTTGGTGGGACAGGGGGGTTTTAACTATGGCTACACCTTC; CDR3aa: CSASLVGQGGFNYGYTF
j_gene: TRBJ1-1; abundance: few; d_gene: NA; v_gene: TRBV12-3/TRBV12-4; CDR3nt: TGTGCCAGCAGGTCCCCCGGGGGTGGGCCCACTGAAGCTTTCTTT; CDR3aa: CASRSPGGGPTEAFF
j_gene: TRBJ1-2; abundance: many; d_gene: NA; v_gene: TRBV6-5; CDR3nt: TGTGCCAGCAGTTACTCCACAGAAACTAACTATGGCTACACCTTC; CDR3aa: CASSYSTETNYGYTF
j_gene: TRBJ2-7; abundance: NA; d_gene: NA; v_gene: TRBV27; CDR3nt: TGTGCCAGCGGGACCTCCTACGAGCAGTACTTC; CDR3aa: CASGTSYEQYF
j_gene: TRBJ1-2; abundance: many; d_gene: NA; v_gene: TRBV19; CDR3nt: TGTGCCAGTAAGAAGGGCGTGGAAGGCTACACCTTC; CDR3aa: CASKKGVEGYTF
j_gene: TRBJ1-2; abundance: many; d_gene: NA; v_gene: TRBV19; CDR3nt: TGTGCCAGTAGTCCGATGGACGGGGCTAACTATGGCTACACCTTC; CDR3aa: CASSPMDGANYGYTF